The 7 T cell receptor beta chains below come from one sample, sequenced in a study of cytomegalovirus exposure and HLA in healthy donors. This PCR relied on a set of 60 Vbeta primers and 13 Jbeta primers. Generated by immunoSEQ multiplex PCR, the TCRdb table keeps only in-frame clones and is missing some. The sample holds about 50,000 clones, over 70% seen once. Sequencing input: PBMCs. Receptors were obtained from a man under 40 in good health and CMV-seropositive.

The V call is TRBV27, the J call TRBJ1-5; 8 positions agree with TRBD1. The CDR3 is 15 amino acids. Looked up from germline, CDR1 is MNHEY and CDR2 is SMNVEV (reference sequence). Losses at the gene ends were 5 bases for V and 6 bases for J; bases not matched to a gene: 9. The CDR3 loop is CASSAYGQGTQPQHF. As DNA, the CDR3 is TGTGCCAGCAGTGCGTACGGACAGGGCACTCAGCCCCAGCATTTT.

V is TRBV7-3 and J is TRBJ2-3; D gene ambiguous. The CDR3 is 15 residues long. V lost 2 bases to trimming and J lost 2 bases, with 11 bases between them. Germline loops: CDR1 SGHTA, CDR2 FQGTGA. CDR3 bases: TGTGCCAGCAGCTTATCCGACATGCACACAGATACGCAGTATTTT. Protein sequence: CASSLSDMHTDTQYF.

This clone was counted only a few times. DNA for the CDR3: TGCGCCAGCAGCCAAGAGAGGGGGGGAGGGTCTGGGGCCAACGTCCTGACTTTC. Its protein product is CASSQERGGGSGANVLTF. The chain couples TRBV4-1 to TRBJ2-6; possible D gene TRBD2, 7 bases. The CDR3 loop spans 18 amino acids. The V and J ends lost 0 bases and 1 base respectively, with 13 bases between them. Germline V CDR1 and CDR2: MGHRA, YSYEKL.

The table lists this clone with a count of one. The rearrangement uses TRBV9 and TRBJ2-5, with 9 nucleotides matching TRBD2. V lost 4 bases, J lost 4 bases, and 11 bases stayed unmatched. The germline CDR1 and CDR2 sequences are SGDLS and YYNGEE. The CDR3 is made up of 16 amino acids. In DNA form, the CDR3 reads TGTGCCAGCAGCCCTGGACTAGCGTCTATTGGAGAGACCCAGTACTTC. Translated: CASSPGLASIGETQYF.

This clone was observed a handful of times. The rearrangement uses TRBV7-3 and TRBJ1-2, with TRBD1 matching over 10 bases. Trimming removed 2 bases from V and 8 bases from J; junction bases left unmatched: 8. The germline CDR1 and CDR2 sequences are SGHTA and FQGTGA. The CDR3 extends over 15 amino acids. The CDR3 protein is CASSLQTGGDGGYTF. For the CDR3, the DNA is TGTGCCAGCAGCTTACAGACAGGGGGCGATGGCGGCTACACCTTC. The variable domain in full, with the rest retrieved from reference TRBV7-3 and TRBJ1-2, is GAGVSQTPSNKVTEKGKYVELRCDPISGHTALYWYRQSLGQGPEFLIYFQGTGAADDSGLPNDRFFAVRPEGSVSTLKIQRTERGDSAVYLCASSLQTGGDGGYTFGSGTRLTVV.

The gene calls are TRBV21-1 and TRBJ1-5; the table gives TRBD1 as D, unverified against the DNA. TRBV21-1 is annotated as a pseudogene. The CDR3 has 20 amino acids. CDR3 sequence (DNA): TGTGCCAGCAGCGGCGGCCGCTGGGGGACGGACAGCCTCAGCAATCAGCCCCAGCATTTT. Amino acids: CASSGGRWGTDSLSNQPQHF.

The chain recombines TRBV7-9 with TRBJ1-6; 7 bases line up with TRBD1. J gave up 5 bases and V 3 bases, and 1 base lay outside the gene matches. Germline V gene sequence: CDR1 SEHNR, CDR2 FQNEAQ (reference sequence). The CDR3 is 14 residues long. CDR3 residues: CASSFGQDNSPLHF. In DNA form, the CDR3 reads TGTGCCAGCAGCTTCGGACAGGATAATTCACCCCTCCACTTT.